A selection of T cell receptor beta chains follows, all from one sample in a study of monozygotic twins with inflammatory bowel disease. TCRdb derives one entry per CDR3 protein from the 5' RACE reads, leaving out DNA. This table lists 88,000 or so distinct CDR3 sequences. The sample comprised blood. These receptors originate from a human donor with ulcerative colitis or Crohn's disease, or a healthy co-twin of an affected twin (not recorded which). Each CDR3 is given with its conserved first and last residue.

TRBV5-5	TRBJ1-4	CASSLITTGGSEKLFF
TRBV11-1	TRBJ2-3	CASARSTDTQYF
TRBV4-1	TRBJ2-2	CASSRRALGNTGELFF
TRBV24-1	TRBJ1-5	CATSDAGGYQPQHF
TRBV5-1	TRBJ2-2	CASSPRPAENTGELFF
TRBV5-1	TRBJ2-7	CASSRGQGANYEQYF
TRBV29-1	TRBJ1-2	CSVDSGGRTYGYTF
TRBV5-1	TRBJ2-7	CASSSGTSYEQYF
TRBV5-1	TRBJ1-1	CASSTTGVDTEAFF
TRBV3-1	TRBJ2-2	CASSPSHLGRGAFTGELFF
TRBV5-6	TRBJ1-2	CASSIGTEPDYVYGYTF
TRBV7-9	TRBJ1-1	CASSLGDRGLNTEAFF
TRBV29-1	TRBJ1-2	CSVAFNYGYTF
TRBV5-1	TRBJ1-5	CASKEGDSNQPQHF
TRBV6-1	TRBJ1-1	CASSGKTGDVMNTEAFF
TRBV5-8	TRBJ1-5	CASSLSGHGLAQPQHF
TRBV3-1	TRBJ2-1	CASSQDLLRGAYNNEQFF
TRBV12-3/TRBV12-4	TRBJ1-1	CASRIRGETEAFF
TRBV5-4	TRBJ2-2	CASSLALTSGNTGELFF
TRBV3-1	TRBJ1-2	CASSPGEGVSGYTF
TRBV11-2	TRBJ1-3	CASRRDRLTGNTIYF
TRBV9	TRBJ2-2	CASSVKGSGELFF
TRBV29-1	TRBJ2-3	CSVGRLAGTDTQYF
TRBV6-5	TRBJ2-1	CASSYALAGALYNEQFF
TRBV29-1	TRBJ2-2	CSAQRGATDTGELFF
TRBV20-1	TRBJ2-2	CSATLDGTEHTGELFF
TRBV5-1	TRBJ2-1	CASSFTLAGGPSNEQFF
TRBV12-3/TRBV12-4	TRBJ1-1	CASSLNRKTEAFF
TRBV5-6	TRBJ1-4	CASSPRAGVSEKLFF
TRBV7-3	TRBJ1-1	CASSLGVGIRTEAFF
TRBV5-4	TRBJ2-3	CASTPRPGATDTQYF
TRBV6-1	TRBJ1-2	CASRPPGQDYGYTF
TRBV4-1	TRBJ2-7	CASSQAPGSYEQYF
TRBV5-1	TRBJ1-1	CASSPYGMLDTEAFF
TRBV5-4	TRBJ2-7	CASSLRVRGSYEQYF
TRBV4-2	TRBJ1-3	CASSPRTSPGNTIYF
TRBV9	TRBJ1-6	CASSVGGQGSPLHF
TRBV7-9	TRBJ2-5	CASSLGRNTQYF
TRBV7-8	TRBJ2-7	CASSPSSGGSYEQYF
TRBV20-1	TRBJ2-3	CSARDLTSGGFTDTQYF
TRBV28	TRBJ1-5	CASSFSGVRNQPQHF
TRBV7-6	TRBJ2-1	CASSPTSGYGFEQFF
TRBV25-1	TRBJ2-1	CASSPQGAEQFF
TRBV6-5	TRBJ2-1	CASSYSGVGRGDPNEQFF
TRBV7-3	TRBJ1-2	CASSLSGLGRVHGYTF
TRBV20-1	TRBJ2-3	CSARNFKGSGGLVDTQYF
TRBV7-2	TRBJ2-1	CASWRTAGNEQFF
TRBV7-2	TRBJ2-7	CASSFQASYEQYF
TRBV12-3/TRBV12-4	TRBJ1-2	CASSLGQGVRGYTF
TRBV12-3/TRBV12-4	TRBJ2-2	CASSPLLAGVLNTGELFF
TRBV20-1	TRBJ1-3	CSAHGGGNTIYF
TRBV20-1	TRBJ2-1	CSAVGVAGEQFF
TRBV18	TRBJ2-3	CASSPGTSFRTDTQYF